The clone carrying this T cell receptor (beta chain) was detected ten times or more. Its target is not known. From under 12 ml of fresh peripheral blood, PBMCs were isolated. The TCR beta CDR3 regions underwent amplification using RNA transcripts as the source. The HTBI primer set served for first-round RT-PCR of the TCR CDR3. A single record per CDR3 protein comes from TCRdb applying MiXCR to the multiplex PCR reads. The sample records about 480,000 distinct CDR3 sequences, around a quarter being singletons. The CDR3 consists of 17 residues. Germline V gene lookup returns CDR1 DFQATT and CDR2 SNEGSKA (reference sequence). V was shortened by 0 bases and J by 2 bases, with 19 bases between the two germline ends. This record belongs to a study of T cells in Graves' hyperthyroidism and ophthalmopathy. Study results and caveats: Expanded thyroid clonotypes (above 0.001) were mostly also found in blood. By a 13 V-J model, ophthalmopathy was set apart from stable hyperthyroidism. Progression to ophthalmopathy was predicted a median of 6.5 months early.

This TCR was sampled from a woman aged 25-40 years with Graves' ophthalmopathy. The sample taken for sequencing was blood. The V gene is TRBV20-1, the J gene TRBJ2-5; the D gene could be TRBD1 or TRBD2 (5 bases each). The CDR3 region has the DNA TGCAGTGCTAGAGAACTCCCGGGGTTGGGGGAACAAGAGACCCAGTACTTC. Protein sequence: CSARELPGLGEQETQYF.